The entry below gives a single T cell receptor (beta chain) sequence along with its context. The antigen remains unidentified. The CDR3 is 17 amino acids. From germline, CDR1 is SGHVS and CDR2 FQNEAQ. V lost 0 bases and J lost 0, with 12 bases in between. Only in-frame clones appear in the TCRdb table, and some are missing; sequencing was by immunoSEQ multiplex PCR. The sample has 95,000 to 100,000 clones; around 90% are singletons. This entry comes from a study of siplizumab effects on memory and regulatory T cells. Study-wide results and caveats: No assignable naive or memory phenotype existed for roughly 80-96% of proliferating CD4+ or CD8+ clones. Naive T cells appeared more varied than memory cells and looked like key alloresponse contributors. Most alloreactive clones went unmapped to unstimulated subsets; only a minor fraction mapped.

The J gene is TRBJ2-4, the V gene TRBV7-8, with TRBD2 as a possible D gene (5 bases). Material: non-Treg CD4+ T cells sorted from blood. The TCR sequence derives from a human donor in good health. This CDR3 reads CASSLARVNLAKNIQYF. CDR3 coding DNA: TGTGCCAGCAGCTTAGCGCGGGTCAACCTAGCCAAAAACATTCAGTACTTC. Complete variable domain (other parts from reference TRBV7-8 and TRBJ2-4): GAGVSQSPRYKVAKRGQDVALRCDPISGHVSLFWYQQALGQGPEFLTYFQNEAQLDKSGLPSDRFFAERPEGSVSTLKIQRTQQEDSAVYLCASSLARVNLAKNIQYFGAGTRLSVL.